The entry below gives a single T cell receptor (beta chain) sequence along with its context. This sample was taken from a study of blood T cell repertoires in COVID-19. About the study: Nucleic acid was either cDNA or gDNA, and it came from T cells, B-cell-depleted T cells, or PBMCs.

Original handling: The authors estimated nucleated cell counts from reference gene primer amplification. Here immunoSEQ multiplex PCR was the method, and the copy in TCRdb shows in-frame clones only, minus some. V and J calls plus clone size are reproduced from that table; the DNA served to infer D and trimming. The sample consists of 290,000 or so clones, approximately 89% of them appearing once. Individuals drawn from approximately 26 US areas were roughly 18 to 100 years old. Cohort placement rested on clinical history that participants reported themselves. This clonotype was sampled from a woman between 18 and 30 years old who had recovered from COVID-19. The specimen sequenced was PBMCs or T cells enriched from blood (not recorded which).

CDR3 nucleotide sequence: TGTGCCAGCAGTGAAGAGACAGGAGGCTCTGGGGCCAACGTCCTGACTTTC. Its translation is CASSEETGGSGANVLTF. V and J are TRBV2 and TRBJ2-6; perhaps TRBD1 as D (6 bases). The V gene lost 1 base and the J gene lost 0 bases, with 10 bases spanning the gap. CDR3 length equals 17 residues. Germline CDR1 SNHLY, CDR2 FYNNEI. The full variable domain, its missing parts supplied by reference TRBV2 and TRBJ2-6, is EPEVTQTPSHQVTQMGQEVILRCVPISNHLYFYWYRQILGQKVEFLVSFYNNEISEKSEIFDDQFSVERPDGSNFTLKIRSTKLEDSAMYFCASSEETGGSGANVLTFGAGSRLTVL.